These T cell receptor beta chains were read from a single sample in a study of beta chain features in type 1 diabetes. The protocol was immunoSEQ multiplex PCR, while the TCRdb copy is restricted to in-frame clones and leaves out a portion. Of about 740,000 clones listed, roughly 13% were seen once; the top ten hold roughly 0.022%. Sequenced: naive CD4+ T cells from blood. Receptor source: a young man with type 1 diabetes. Both conserved end residues are part of each CDR3. The order of the fields is V gene, D gene, J gene, clone size, CDR3 protein, CDR3 DNA. D genes are given only for firm matches. Clone size is shown for a subset of rows, as once, few, many or a class of expanded clone.

V gene: TRBV6-5; D gene: -; J gene: TRBJ2-7; clone size: few; CDR3 protein: CASSLAHRAWNEQYF; CDR3 DNA: TGTGCCAGCAGTTTAGCACACCGGGCTTGGAACGAGCAGTACTTC
V gene: TRBV2; D gene: -; J gene: TRBJ2-2; clone size: -; CDR3 protein: CASDEIKNTGELFF; CDR3 DNA: TGTGCCAGCGACGAGATCAAGAACACCGGGGAGCTGTTTTTT
V gene: TRBV16; D gene: -; J gene: TRBJ1-2; clone size: few; CDR3 protein: CASSQSRLGVHGYTF; CDR3 DNA: TGTGCCAGCAGCCAATCACGGCTGGGGGTTCATGGCTACACCTTC
V gene: TRBV10-3; D gene: TRBD2; J gene: TRBJ2-1; clone size: -; CDR3 protein: CAISRLAGPGDEQFF; CDR3 DNA: TGTGCCATCAGCCGACTAGCGGGACCCGGGGATGAGCAGTTCTTC
V gene: TRBV5-1; D gene: -; J gene: TRBJ1-2; clone size: -; CDR3 protein: CASSQDPRNYGYTF; CDR3 DNA: TGCGCCAGCAGCCAGGACCCGAGGAACTATGGCTACACCTTC
V gene: TRBV10-1; D gene: -; J gene: TRBJ1-2; clone size: -; CDR3 protein: CASSDGSYGYTF; CDR3 DNA: TGCGCCAGCAGTGACGGAAGCTATGGCTACACCTTC
V gene: TRBV2; D gene: -; J gene: TRBJ2-7; clone size: -; CDR3 protein: CASSLSSGVDF; CDR3 DNA: TGTGCCAGCAGCCTTAGTTCTGGGGTGGACTTC
V gene: TRBV5-4; D gene: TRBD2; J gene: TRBJ2-1; clone size: -; CDR3 protein: CASSLGGGGYHNEQFF; CDR3 DNA: TGTGCCAGCAGCTTGGGAGGCGGGGGGTACCACAATGAGCAGTTCTTC
V gene: TRBV6-5; D gene: TRBD1; J gene: TRBJ2-7; clone size: -; CDR3 protein: CASSMPGQAVYEQYF; CDR3 DNA: TGTGCCAGCAGCATGCCTGGACAGGCCGTCTACGAGCAGTACTTC
V gene: TRBV7-8; D gene: -; J gene: TRBJ2-3; clone size: few; CDR3 protein: CASSLELYSSTDTQYF; CDR3 DNA: TGTGCCAGCAGCTTAGAACTATACTCTAGCACAGATACGCAGTATTTT
V gene: TRBV5-1; D gene: -; J gene: TRBJ2-1; clone size: few; CDR3 protein: CASSLEGIPNEQFF; CDR3 DNA: TGCGCCAGCAGCTTGGAGGGGATTCCCAATGAGCAGTTCTTC
V gene: TRBV13; D gene: TRBD2; J gene: TRBJ2-2; clone size: -; CDR3 protein: CASSLHRLAGIEGTGELFF; CDR3 DNA: TGTGCCAGCAGCCTACATAGACTAGCGGGGATTGAAGGGACCGGGGAGCTGTTTTTT
V gene: TRBV30; D gene: -; J gene: TRBJ2-7; clone size: few; CDR3 protein: CAWSQGGSVRYF; CDR3 DNA: TGTGCCTGGAGTCAAGGGGGGTCCGTTCGGTACTTC
V gene: TRBV5-6; D gene: -; J gene: TRBJ1-5; clone size: -; CDR3 protein: CASSLLEGRGNQPQHF; CDR3 DNA: TGTGCCAGCAGCTTGTTGGAGGGCAGGGGCAATCAGCCCCAGCATTTT
V gene: TRBV10-1; D gene: TRBD2; J gene: TRBJ2-1; clone size: few; CDR3 protein: CASSDRTSGNEQFF; CDR3 DNA: TGCGCCAGCAGTGATCGGACTAGCGGGAATGAGCAGTTCTTC
V gene: TRBV30; D gene: -; J gene: TRBJ1-1; clone size: few; CDR3 protein: CAWKVGQLMNTEAFF; CDR3 DNA: TGTGCCTGGAAGGTGGGCCAGCTAATGAACACTGAAGCTTTCTTT
V gene: TRBV7-2; D gene: TRBD2; J gene: TRBJ2-1; clone size: -; CDR3 protein: CASRRPGLAYNEQFF; CDR3 DNA: TGTGCCAGCAGGCGACCGGGACTAGCCTACAATGAGCAGTTCTTC
V gene: TRBV2; D gene: -; J gene: TRBJ2-6; clone size: -; CDR3 protein: CASNRDTSGANVLTF; CDR3 DNA: TGTGCCAGCAACCGGGACACCTCTGGGGCCAACGTCCTGACTTTC
V gene: TRBV19; D gene: -; J gene: TRBJ1-4; clone size: -; CDR3 protein: CASSRTLRGANEKLFF; CDR3 DNA: TGTGCCAGTAGCCGAACCCTAAGGGGGGCTAATGAAAAACTGTTTTTT
V gene: TRBV27; D gene: -; J gene: TRBJ2-3; clone size: few; CDR3 protein: CASASDWGHTDTQYF; CDR3 DNA: TGTGCCAGCGCGTCCGACTGGGGACATACAGATACGCAGTATTTT
V gene: TRBV5-4; D gene: -; J gene: TRBJ2-5; clone size: -; CDR3 protein: CASSLLSSAETQYF; CDR3 DNA: TGTGCCAGCAGCTTGTTATCTAGTGCAGAGACCCAGTACTTC
V gene: TRBV7-6; D gene: -; J gene: TRBJ1-5; clone size: -; CDR3 protein: CASSPDPRESNQPQHF; CDR3 DNA: TGTGCCAGCAGCCCCGACCCCCGGGAGAGCAATCAGCCCCAGCATTTT
V gene: TRBV27; D gene: -; J gene: TRBJ1-5; clone size: few; CDR3 protein: CASSPRENQPQHF; CDR3 DNA: TGTGCCAGCAGCCCGCGGGAGAATCAGCCCCAGCATTTT
V gene: TRBV14; D gene: -; J gene: TRBJ2-5; clone size: few; CDR3 protein: CASSPSRLQETQYF; CDR3 DNA: TGTGCCAGCAGCCCTTCCCGTTTGCAAGAGACCCAGTACTTC
V gene: TRBV7-9; D gene: TRBD1; J gene: TRBJ1-2; clone size: few; CDR3 protein: CASSPGTGKNYGYTF; CDR3 DNA: TGTGCCAGCTCCCCCGGGACAGGCAAGAACTATGGCTACACCTTC
V gene: TRBV5-1; D gene: -; J gene: TRBJ2-7; clone size: few; CDR3 protein: CASSVRGTVGEQYF; CDR3 DNA: TGCGCCAGCAGCGTAAGGGGTACCGTTGGAGAGCAGTACTTC
V gene: TRBV19; D gene: TRBD1; J gene: TRBJ2-7; clone size: -; CDR3 protein: CASSIADRQEQYF; CDR3 DNA: TGTGCCAGTAGTATTGCGGACAGGCAAGAGCAGTACTTC
V gene: TRBV13; D gene: TRBD1; J gene: TRBJ2-7; clone size: few; CDR3 protein: CASSLNWDSQTYEQYF; CDR3 DNA: TGTGCCAGCAGCTTAAATTGGGACAGTCAGACCTACGAGCAGTACTTC
V gene: TRBV30; D gene: -; J gene: TRBJ1-1; clone size: -; CDR3 protein: CAWSGGSQNTEAFF; CDR3 DNA: TGTGCCTGGAGTGGGGGATCACAGAACACTGAAGCTTTCTTT
V gene: TRBV30; D gene: TRBD2; J gene: TRBJ2-5; clone size: few; CDR3 protein: CAWTSFSGGRAETQYF; CDR3 DNA: TGTGCCTGGACCTCATTTAGCGGGGGTCGGGCAGAGACCCAGTACTTC
V gene: TRBV27; D gene: -; J gene: TRBJ2-5; clone size: few; CDR3 protein: CASSLRPPREETQYF; CDR3 DNA: TGTGCCAGCAGTTTAAGGCCGCCCAGGGAAGAGACCCAGTACTTC
V gene: TRBV4-1; D gene: -; J gene: TRBJ2-1; clone size: few; CDR3 protein: CASSQDQSRNAYNEQFF; CDR3 DNA: TGCGCCAGCAGCCAAGACCAATCCAGGAATGCCTACAATGAGCAGTTCTTC
V gene: TRBV28; D gene: -; J gene: TRBJ1-6; clone size: few; CDR3 protein: CASSLGGGNSPLHF; CDR3 DNA: TGTGCCAGCAGCCTAGGAGGGGGTAATTCACCCCTCCACTTT
V gene: TRBV19; D gene: -; J gene: TRBJ1-1; clone size: few; CDR3 protein: CASSRTFEDTEAFF; CDR3 DNA: TGTGCCAGTAGTAGGACATTTGAGGACACTGAAGCTTTCTTT
V gene: TRBV4-1; D gene: -; J gene: TRBJ1-6; clone size: -; CDR3 protein: CASSQEFGDSPLHF; CDR3 DNA: TGCGCCAGCAGCCAAGAGTTCGGGGATTCACCCCTCCACTTT
V gene: TRBV10-3; D gene: -; J gene: TRBJ2-2; clone size: -; CDR3 protein: CAISESPRQHTGELFF; CDR3 DNA: TGTGCCATCAGTGAGAGCCCTAGACAGCACACCGGGGAGCTGTTTTTT
V gene: TRBV27; D gene: TRBD1; J gene: TRBJ2-2; clone size: few; CDR3 protein: CASIGQGYTGELFF; CDR3 DNA: TGTGCCAGCATCGGACAGGGTTACACCGGGGAGCTGTTTTTT
V gene: TRBV5-1; D gene: -; J gene: TRBJ1-6; clone size: few; CDR3 protein: CASSLAGDMPSSPLHF; CDR3 DNA: TGCGCCAGCAGCTTGGCTGGGGACATGCCCAGCTCACCCCTCCACTTT
V gene: TRBV10-3; D gene: TRBD1; J gene: TRBJ1-1; clone size: few; CDR3 protein: CAISRGGAGTEAFF; CDR3 DNA: TGTGCCATCAGTCGAGGGGGCGCGGGCACTGAAGCTTTCTTT
V gene: TRBV5-1; D gene: -; J gene: TRBJ1-1; clone size: -; CDR3 protein: CASSGNDGNTEAFF; CDR3 DNA: TGCGCCAGCAGCGGAAATGACGGGAACACTGAAGCTTTCTTT
V gene: TRBV6-6; D gene: TRBD2; J gene: TRBJ2-5; clone size: few; CDR3 protein: CASSYSPAGGQETQYF; CDR3 DNA: TGTGCCAGCAGTTACTCCCCAGCGGGGGGTCAAGAGACCCAGTACTTC
V gene: TRBV30; D gene: -; J gene: TRBJ2-7; clone size: -; CDR3 protein: CAWIRVSSSYEQYF; CDR3 DNA: TGTGCCTGGATTCGGGTGTCTAGCTCCTACGAGCAGTACTTC
V gene: TRBV5-1; D gene: -; J gene: TRBJ2-3; clone size: -; CDR3 protein: CASTRGDGGPDTQYF; CDR3 DNA: TGCGCCAGCACCCGCGGGGACGGGGGCCCAGATACGCAGTATTTT
V gene: TRBV30; D gene: -; J gene: TRBJ1-1; clone size: -; CDR3 protein: CAWSAQAAGTEAFF; CDR3 DNA: TGTGCCTGGAGTGCCCAGGCTGCTGGGACTGAAGCTTTCTTT
V gene: TRBV6-5; D gene: -; J gene: TRBJ2-7; clone size: -; CDR3 protein: CASSSAASQDYEQYF; CDR3 DNA: TGTGCCAGCAGTTCTGCAGCGTCCCAGGACTACGAGCAGTACTTC
V gene: TRBV5-1; D gene: -; J gene: TRBJ2-3; clone size: few; CDR3 protein: CASSLPSSTDTQYF; CDR3 DNA: TGCGCCAGCAGCTTACCTTCTAGCACAGATACGCAGTATTTT
V gene: TRBV30; D gene: -; J gene: TRBJ2-1; clone size: few; CDR3 protein: CAWSVETGTNEQFF; CDR3 DNA: TGTGCCTGGAGTGTAGAGACGGGGACCAATGAGCAGTTCTTC
V gene: TRBV30; D gene: -; J gene: TRBJ1-5; clone size: few; CDR3 protein: CAWSPRGNQPQHF; CDR3 DNA: TGTGCCTGGAGTCCCCGGGGCAATCAGCCCCAGCATTTT
V gene: TRBV5-1; D gene: -; J gene: TRBJ2-2; clone size: few; CDR3 protein: CASSRAAGNTGELFF; CDR3 DNA: TGCGCCAGCAGCCGGGCAGCTGGCAATACCGGGGAGCTGTTTTTT
V gene: TRBV7-6; D gene: TRBD1; J gene: TRBJ1-2; clone size: -; CDR3 protein: CASSEGQAGFYGYTF; CDR3 DNA: TGTGCCAGCAGCGAAGGACAGGCAGGTTTTTATGGCTACACCTTC
V gene: TRBV5-1; D gene: TRBD2; J gene: TRBJ2-5; clone size: -; CDR3 protein: CASSLAAGVETQYF; CDR3 DNA: TGCGCCAGCAGCTTGGCGGCGGGGGTAGAGACCCAGTACTTC
V gene: TRBV12-5; D gene: -; J gene: TRBJ1-3; clone size: few; CDR3 protein: CASGLGTAGNTIYF; CDR3 DNA: TGTGCTAGTGGTTTGGGGACAGCAGGAAACACCATATATTTT
V gene: TRBV7-7; D gene: -; J gene: TRBJ2-5; clone size: -; CDR3 protein: CASCYGQGETQYF; CDR3 DNA: TGTGCCAGCTGCTATGGGCAGGGGGAGACCCAGTACTTC
V gene: TRBV30; D gene: -; J gene: TRBJ1-2; clone size: -; CDR3 protein: CAWSVQSFGYGYTF; CDR3 DNA: TGTGCCTGGAGTGTGCAAAGTTTCGGCTATGGCTACACCTTC